This T cell receptor beta chain was sequenced for a study of T cell clonality in common variable immunodeficiency. General study results and limits: TCRbeta clonality was increased in CVID versus healthy controls.

Heparinized whole blood, about 4.5 to 9 ml, came from each donor. This table comes from immunoSEQ multiplex PCR, and its TCRdb copy is limited to in-frame clones, with some not included. This repertoire lists tens of thousands of clones without singletons; around 13% sits in the top ten. CDR1 is ENHRY, CDR2 SYGVKD, per germline. The CDR3 spans 14 residues. Trimming pared 6 bases from V and 2 bases from J, leaving 10 bases between. This clone was observed many times. What it recognizes is unknown. The CDR3 extends 3 residues past the end of the read, so its final part is completed from the germline J gene.

The sequence came from a person aged 18 to 75 in good health. This sequence joins TRBV10-3 and TRBJ2-2; weak D call: TRBD1 (5 bases). The sequenced material came from peripheral blood mononuclear cells. CDR3 bases read: TGTGCCATCAGCTACGACAGTAACACCGGGGAG. Protein: CAISYDSNTGE. The full CDR3 protein reads CAISYDSNTGELFF.